The clone carrying this TCR beta chain was detected once. The antigen is undetermined. This entry comes from a study of T cell responses to AZD1222 COVID-19 vaccine. The wider study: Whether given at about 4 or about 12 weeks, second doses were pooled. Findings and caveats of the study: Reportedly, nearly half the spike-specific TCRs target unmutated variant regions.

Clones were read by immunoSEQ multiplex PCR, and TCRdb kept only the in-frame ones, dropping some. The sample lists more than 60,000 clones, about nine tenths occurring once. The receptor was isolated from an adult in good health. The material was peripheral blood, obtained on day 0 of AZD1222 vaccination.

The CDR3 loop reads CASSPQGPSNQPQHF. The CDR3 bases are TGTGCCAGCTCACCCCAGGGTCCTAGCAATCAGCCCCAGCATTTT. This sequence joins TRBV18 and TRBJ1-5, with D perhaps matching TRBD1 (5 bases). V lost 3 bases and J lost 0, with 9 bases in between. The CDR3 covers 15 residues. Germline loops: CDR1 KGHSH, CDR2 LQKENI.